This TCR beta chain was sequenced in a study of cytomegalovirus exposure and HLA in healthy donors. The PCR contained 60 Vbeta and 13 Jbeta primers. TCRdb's copy holds only in-frame clones and misses some; the assay was immunoSEQ multiplex PCR. The top ten hold about 6.7% of the sample, which has approximately 140,000 clones, 79% seen once. There are a few counts of this clone. The source is a man aged 50 or older in good health and CMV-seropositive. The sample taken for sequencing was PBMCs.

The CDR3 sequence is CASSPVPSGRADEQYF. The DNA of the CDR3 is TGTGCCAGCTCACCAGTCCCTAGCGGGAGAGCGGACGAGCAGTACTTC. This chain joins TRBV18 and TRBJ2-7; 10 bases match TRBD2. The J segment lost 5 bases and the V segment lost 2 bases, leaving 9 bases of the junction unmatched. CDR3 size: 16 residues. Germline values: CDR1 KGHSH, CDR2 LQKENI.